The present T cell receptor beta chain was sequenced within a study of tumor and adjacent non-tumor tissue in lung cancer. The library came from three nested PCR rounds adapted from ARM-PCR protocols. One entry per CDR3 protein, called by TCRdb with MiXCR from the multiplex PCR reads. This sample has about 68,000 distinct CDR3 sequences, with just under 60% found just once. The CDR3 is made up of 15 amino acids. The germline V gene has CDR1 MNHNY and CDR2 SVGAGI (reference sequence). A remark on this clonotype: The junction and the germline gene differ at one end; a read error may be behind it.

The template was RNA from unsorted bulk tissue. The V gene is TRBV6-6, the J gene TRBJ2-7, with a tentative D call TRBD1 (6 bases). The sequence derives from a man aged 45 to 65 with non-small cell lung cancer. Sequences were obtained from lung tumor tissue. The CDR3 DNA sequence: TGTGCCATCAGGGACACCGGGACGGGCTCCTACGAGCAATACTTC. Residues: CAIRDTGTGSYEQYF.